Listed here are 10 T cell receptor beta chains from one sample, sequenced in a study of regulatory T cells in long-lasting Graves disease. Arm-PCR of CDR3 regions and iRepertoire HTBI primers were the basis on which TCR beta libraries were built. TCRdb re-called the multiplex PCR reads with MiXCR, one entry per CDR3 protein. The sample includes 400,000 to 500,000 distinct CDR3 sequences, 21% of them seen just once. The time point here: persistent/refractory GD, antithyroid drugs over 5 years with positive TRAb. Extracted PBMC RNA gave rise to the TCR library. The specimen was peripheral blood mononuclear cells (PBMCs), collected when the disease was refractory, from a patient treated with antithyroid drugs. The receptors were sampled from a female donor with Graves disease.

The chain joins TRBV4-1 to TRBJ2-7; D ambiguous. Between the trimmed V and J ends, which lost 4 bases and 2 bases, there was a span of 9 bases. CDR3 length equals 13 residues. From germline, CDR1 is MGHRA and CDR2 YSYEKL. Here the CDR3 reads CASSRSLTYEQYF. Here the CDR3 DNA reads TGCGCCAGCAGCCGTTCCCTGACCTACGAGCAGTACTTC.

A note on this clonotype: This may stem from a read error, because a much larger clone lies one nucleotide away. This chain connects TRBV2 to TRBJ2-7; 7 bases map to TRBD1. Germline values: CDR1 SNHLY, CDR2 FYNNEI. This CDR3 comprises 15 residues. The CDR3 reads CASSPSGTDSCEQYF. DNA for the CDR3: TGTGCCAGCAGTCCCTCCGGGACAGACTCCTGCGAGCAGTACTTC.

This clonotype appeared many times. This chain connects TRBV28 to TRBJ2-5, with a weak D call TRBD2 (6 bases). Germline CDR1 reads MDHEN; CDR2 reads SYDVKM. Between the trimmed V and J ends, which lost 3 bases and 2 bases, there was a span of 13 bases. There are 15 residues in the CDR3. DNA of the CDR3: TGTGCCAGCAGTTTTCGGACGGGAGATCAAGAGACCCAGTACTTC. Amino acid sequence: CASSFRTGDQETQYF.

This clonotype was counted ten times or more. V and J are TRBV15 and TRBJ2-5; D unresolved. CDR1 LNHNV and CDR2 YYDKDF come from the germline V gene (reference sequence). The CDR3 extends over 16 amino acids. The V end lost 5 bases, the J end lost 4 bases, and 20 bases lay between the germline ends. This chain's CDR3 is CATSGRDRSLGETQYF. DNA of the CDR3: TGTGCCACCAGCGGACGAGATAGATCCTTGGGAGAGACCCAGTACTTC.

The chain joins TRBV5-5 to TRBJ2-3, with a possible D match to TRBD1 (6 bases). The ends were cut back, 4 bases at V and 0 bases at J, with 15 bases in the middle. Germline-derived CDR1 and CDR2 are SGHKS and YYEKEE (reference sequence). The CDR3 is 16 residues long. This chain's CDR3 is CASSPGDGLSTDTQYF. DNA of the CDR3: TGTGCCAGCAGCCCAGGGGACGGTCTTAGCACAGATACGCAGTATTTT.

V and J are TRBV20-1 and TRBJ2-5; 11 bases align to TRBD2. The CDR3 loop spans 14 amino acids. Losses at the gene ends were 6 bases for V and 4 bases for J; bases not matched to a gene: 7. CDR1 and CDR2 from the germline V gene are DFQATT and SNEGSKA (reference sequence). The CDR3 region is CSASSGGAVETQYF. The CDR3 coding sequence is TGCAGTGCCAGTAGCGGGGGGGCTGTAGAGACCCAGTACTTC.

This clonotype was observed at least ten times. The genes are TRBV11-2 and TRBJ1-1; D perhaps matches TRBD1 (5 bases). This CDR3 has 15 amino acids. Germline CDR1 reads SGHAT; CDR2 reads FQNNGV. V shed 1 base and J shed 2 bases, with 11 bases lying between them. This CDR3 is CASSLARRANTEAFF. For the CDR3, the DNA is TGTGCCAGCAGCTTAGCTCGCAGGGCCAACACTGAAGCTTTCTTT.

The chain employs TRBV4-1 and TRBJ2-7, with D unresolved. Trimming shortened V by 4 bases and J by 2 bases, and 24 bases separated the two germline ends. CDR1 is MGHRA and CDR2 is YSYEKL in the germline V gene. The CDR3 has 18 amino acids. The CDR3 DNA is TGCGCCAGCAGCCGTCTTGACCCTGCCGGGTCATCAACCTACGAGCAGTACTTC. Translation gives CASSRLDPAGSSTYEQYF.

This clonotype was observed a handful of times. V and J are TRBV9 and TRBJ2-7; perhaps TRBD2 as D (6 bases). V was trimmed by 4 bases and J by 3 bases, leaving 20 bases between them. The CDR3 totals 16 residues. Per the germline V gene, CDR1 is SGDLS and CDR2 is YYNGEE. The CDR3 sequence is CASSPSTRSGRYEQYF. The CDR3 nucleotides are TGTGCCAGCAGCCCTTCTACGCGTAGCGGACGCTACGAGCAGTACTTC.

This clonotype has more than one count but fewer than ten. V is TRBV7-9 and J is TRBJ2-7; TRBD1 aligns across 7 bases. Germline CDR1 SEHNR, CDR2 FQNEAQ (reference sequence). The V gene end was trimmed by 5 bases and the J gene end by 5 bases; junction bases not matched to a gene: 12. This CDR3 is built from 15 residues. CDR3 amino acids: CASSAGTTGVDEQYF. The CDR3 DNA sequence: TGTGCCAGCAGCGCGGGTACTACAGGGGTGGACGAGCAGTACTTC.